The 23 T cell receptor beta chains in this list originate from one sample, sequenced in a study of T cells in Graves' hyperthyroidism and ophthalmopathy. Amplification targeted TCR beta CDR3 regions from RNA transcripts. TCR CDR3 regions were first amplified by RT-PCR with HTBI primers. TCRdb itself ran the multiplex PCR reads through MiXCR, one entry per CDR3 protein. The table includes approximately 560,000 distinct CDR3 sequences, 46% detected once. The sample taken for sequencing was peripheral blood or thyroid tissue (not recorded which). Receptor source: a woman aged 18-29 years with Graves' hyperthyroidism.

As concerns this clonotype: Since the CDR3 does not end with the conserved phenylalanine or tryptophan, this likely comes from a read error. No DNA is shown, since the ends of the CDR3 on it are uncertain; the CDR3 is the one TCRdb lists. The chain combines TRBV20-1 with TRBJ2-6; TRBD1, the table's D call, lacks a check against the DNA. The CDR3 contains 8 residues when both ends are counted. Germline assignment: CDR1 DFQATT and CDR2 SNEGSKA (reference sequence). The CDR3 spells CSARDTSS.

The chain recombines TRBV19 with TRBJ1-5; 7 bases fit TRBD1. The V gene's germline CDR1 is LNHDA and CDR2 SQIVND (reference sequence). The length of the CDR3 is 15 residues. The V gene end was trimmed by 6 bases and the J gene end by 0 bases; junction bases not matched to a gene: 5. The DNA of the CDR3 is TGTGCCAGTAGGACGACAGGGTATAGCAATCAGCCCCAGCATTTT. Its protein is CASRTTGYSNQPQHF.

The V gene is TRBV7-3, the J gene TRBJ2-1; 12 bases align to TRBD2. Germline V gene sequence: CDR1 SGHTA, CDR2 FQGTGA. There are 15 residues in the CDR3. Trimming removed 6 bases from V and 3 bases from J; junction bases left unmatched: 3. CDR3 in DNA: TGTGCCAGCAGGACTAGCGGGAGTGTCTACAATGAGCAGTTCTTC. Translated: CASRTSGSVYNEQFF.

V gene TRBV4-1 combines with J gene TRBJ1-5; D is uncertain. Per the germline V gene, CDR1 is MGHRA and CDR2 is YSYEKL. The CDR3 sequence is 15 residues long. Trimming left V 1 base short and J 6 bases short, with 13 bases between. This chain's CDR3 is CASSQGSRGGQPQHF. The DNA of the CDR3 is TGCGCCAGCAGCCAAGGATCCCGGGGAGGTCAGCCCCAGCATTTT.

The chain carries TRBV2 and TRBJ2-7; the match to TRBD1 covers 7 bases. This CDR3 region has 13 residues. Per germline, CDR1 SNHLY and CDR2 FYNNEI. Trimming removed 10 bases from V and 4 bases from J; junction bases left unmatched: 10. CDR3 loop: CATNTGDWYEQYF. The CDR3, as DNA: TGTGCCACCAATACAGGGGATTGGTACGAGCAGTACTTC.

This rearrangement joins TRBV5-4 to TRBJ2-5; 9 bases match TRBD1. Losses at the gene ends were 4 bases for V and 6 bases for J; bases not matched to a gene: 13. CDR3 length: 16 residues. CDR1 SGHNT and CDR2 YYREEE come from the germline V gene (reference sequence). The CDR3 sequence is CASSLGVDRGKKTQYF. The CDR3 DNA is TGTGCCAGCAGCCTGGGGGTTGACAGGGGGAAAAAGACCCAGTACTTC.

The J gene is TRBJ2-5, the V gene TRBV29-1; D uncertain. The CDR3 runs 11 residues. The V gene's germline CDR1 is SQVTM and CDR2 ANQGSEA. With 7 bases removed from V and 4 bases from J, the gap between germline ends came to 10 bases. CDR3: CSGTWRETQYF. Here the CDR3 DNA reads TGCAGCGGCACTTGGAGAGAGACCCAGTACTTC.

In this sample, this clonotype turned up a few times. The chain joins TRBV20-1 to TRBJ1-1; no definite D call. CDR1 and CDR2 from the germline V gene are DFQATT and SNEGSKA (reference sequence). The CDR3 totals 12 residues. CDR3 sequence reads: CNPSRANTEAFF. The DNA for the CDR3 is TGCAACCCAAGTAGGGCGAACACTGAAGCTTTCTTT.

This sequence joins TRBV7-3 and TRBJ1-5; no firm D call. The ends were cut back, 5 bases at V and 6 bases at J, with 14 bases in the middle. The germline V gene encodes CDR1 SGHTA and CDR2 FQGTGA. The CDR3 runs 14 residues. The CDR3 protein is CASSHEVQIQPQHF. In DNA form, the CDR3 reads TGTGCCAGCAGCCATGAGGTGCAGATTCAGCCCCAGCATTTT. The full variable domain, with the rest looked up from reference TRBV7-3 and TRBJ1-5, is GAGVSQTPSNKVTEKGKYVELRCDPISGHTALYWYRQSLGQGPEFLIYFQGTGAADDSGLPNDRFFAVRPEGSVSTLKIQRTERGDSAVYLCASSHEVQIQPQHFGDGTRLSIL.

The chain combines TRBV7-3 with TRBJ1-6; 7 bases are shared with TRBD1. The CDR3 is 18 residues long. Germline V gene sequence: CDR1 SGHTA, CDR2 FQGTGA. V was clipped by 5 bases and J by 8 bases; unmatched bases: 18. The CDR3 reads CASSAQDRTLLGDSPLHF. CDR3 nucleotide sequence: TGTGCCAGCAGCGCACAGGACAGGACTCTTTTAGGGGATTCACCCCTCCACTTT.

The chain employs TRBV2 and TRBJ2-3; TRBD2 matches 13 bases. CDR1 SNHLY and CDR2 FYNNEI come from the germline V gene. J lost 6 bases, V lost 4 bases, and 4 bases had no gene match. The CDR3 totals 15 residues. The CDR3, as DNA: TGTGCCAGCAGTGGCAAGACTAGCGGGAGGGATACGCAGTATTTT. Encoded protein: CASSGKTSGRDTQYF.

Turning to this clonotype: One junction end does not reproduce the germline sequence, and a read error may be involved. This chain connects TRBV29-1 to TRBJ1-2; no reliable D call. The CDR3 runs to 10 residues. The germline V gene encodes CDR1 SQVTM and CDR2 ANQGSEA. CDR3 sequence reads: CAWMAAGYTF. In nucleotides, the CDR3 is TGTGCCTGGATGGCCGCCGGCTACACCTTC.

This clonotype has ten or more counts. V usage is TRBV7-2 and J usage is TRBJ1-6; no reliable D call. CDR1 is SGHTA and CDR2 is FQGNSA in the germline V gene. This CDR3 has 14 amino acids. V was cut by 1 base and J by 5 bases, with 6 bases left in between. The CDR3 DNA follows: TGTGCCAGCAGCTTAGGACTGAATAATTCACCCCTCCACTTT. Translated, it gives CASSLGLNNSPLHF.

The rearrangement uses TRBV11-2 and TRBJ1-2, with 9 bases matching TRBD1. Germline CDR1 SGHAT, CDR2 FQNNGV. The ends lost 3 bases at V and 10 bases at J; junction bases unmatched: 3. This CDR3 comprises 12 residues. The CDR3 DNA reads as TGTGCCAGCAGCTTGACAGGGGGTTTCTACACCTTC. Translating it yields CASSLTGGFYTF.

The count of this clonotype is one. The chain carries TRBV2 and TRBJ1-6; D is ambiguous. The V end lost 4 bases, the J end lost 8 bases, and 15 bases lay between the germline ends. The CDR3 loop spans 15 amino acids. Germline V CDR1 and CDR2: SNHLY, FYNNEI. CDR3 sequence reads: CASSGTAGSHSPLHF. The CDR3 DNA reads TGTGCCAGCAGTGGAACGGCAGGAAGCCATTCACCCCTCCACTTT. The entire variable domain, with the rest obtained from reference TRBV2 and TRBJ1-6, is as follows: EPEVTQTPSHQVTQMGQEVILRCVPISNHLYFYWYRQILGQKVEFLVSFYNNEISEKSEIFDDQFSVERPDGSNFTLKIRSTKLEDSAMYFCASSGTAGSHSPLHFGNGTRLTVT.

The table lists this clonotype with many counts. The chain has TRBV2 and TRBJ2-5; D uncertain. Trimming left V 5 bases short and J 0 bases short, with 7 bases between. CDR1 and CDR2 (germline): SNHLY, FYNNEI. The CDR3 sequence is 13 residues long. CDR3: CASSYDNQETQYF. The CDR3 DNA follows: TGTGCCAGCAGTTATGACAACCAAGAGACCCAGTACTTC.

This chain connects TRBV7-2 to TRBJ1-2, with D uncertain. The CDR3 is made up of 13 amino acids. V lost 1 base to trimming and J lost 5 bases, with 8 bases between them. Germline V lookup: CDR1 SGHTA, CDR2 FQGNSA. The CDR3 protein is CASSLDLSYGYTF. CDR3 DNA: TGTGCCAGCAGCTTAGACCTTTCATATGGCTACACCTTC.

This clonotype has more than one count but fewer than ten. This sequence joins TRBV19 and TRBJ1-2, with 9 bases aligning to TRBD1. CDR3 length equals 13 residues. J lost 4 bases, V lost 7 bases, and 4 bases had no gene match. The germline CDR1 and CDR2 sequences are LNHDA and SQIVND (reference sequence). The chain's CDR3 is CASKTGGTYGYTF. The CDR3 DNA reads as TGTGCCAGTAAGACAGGGGGAACCTATGGCTACACCTTC.

This clonotype was picked up many times. This chain links TRBV2 with TRBJ1-2, with D unresolved. The length of the CDR3 is 11 residues. With 7 bases removed from V and 6 bases from J, the gap between germline ends came to 9 bases. Looked up from germline, CDR1 is SNHLY and CDR2 is FYNNEI. The CDR3 DNA follows: TGTGCCAGCACGACCGGAGATGGCTACACCTTC. It encodes CASTTGDGYTF.

Concerning this clonotype itself: A junction end diverges from the germline sequence, so it may reflect a read error. The V and J genes are TRBV10-3 and TRBJ1-4; no firm D call. The germline gives CDR1 ENHRY, CDR2 SYGVKD. The CDR3 length is 14 residues. CDR3: CASSDSSGAEKLFF. CDR3 DNA sequence: TGTGCCAGCAGTGACTCGAGCGGTGCTGAAAAACTGTTTTTT.

The chain recombines TRBV3-1 with TRBJ1-1, with D perhaps matching TRBD1 (6 bases). Germline CDR1 is LGHDT and CDR2 is YNNKEL (reference sequence). V lost 1 base to trimming and J lost 5 bases, with 8 bases between them. The CDR3 loop spans 13 amino acids. CDR3 protein: CASSQVGGTEAFF. Here the CDR3 DNA reads TGTGCCAGCAGCCAAGTAGGGGGTACTGAAGCTTTCTTT. Looking up the rest from reference TRBV3-1 and TRBJ1-1 gives the full variable domain: DTAVSQTPKYLVTQMGNDKSIKCEQNLGHDTMYWYKQDSKKFLKIMFSYNNKELIINETVPNRFSPKSPDKAHLNLHINSLELGDSAVYFCASSQVGGTEAFFGQGTRLTVV.

This clonotype was recorded only once. The genes are TRBV25-1 and TRBJ1-1; the D is unclear. CDR1 and CDR2 from the germline V gene are MGHDK and SYGVNS. V lost 7 bases and J 5 bases, leaving 14 bases between the germline ends. The CDR3 length is 13 residues. This CDR3 is CASMTGPLTEAFF. The DNA of the CDR3 is TGTGCCAGCATGACCGGGCCCTTAACTGAAGCTTTCTTT.

The chain carries TRBV25-1 and TRBJ2-5; TRBD2 agrees at 8 bases. Per the germline V gene, CDR1 is MGHDK and CDR2 is SYGVNS. J gave up 5 bases and V 6 bases, and 11 bases lay outside the gene matches. The CDR3 consists of 15 residues. CDR3 in amino acids: CASRSGSLEIETQYF. CDR3 nucleotides: TGTGCCAGCAGAAGCGGGAGCCTAGAGATTGAGACCCAGTACTTC.